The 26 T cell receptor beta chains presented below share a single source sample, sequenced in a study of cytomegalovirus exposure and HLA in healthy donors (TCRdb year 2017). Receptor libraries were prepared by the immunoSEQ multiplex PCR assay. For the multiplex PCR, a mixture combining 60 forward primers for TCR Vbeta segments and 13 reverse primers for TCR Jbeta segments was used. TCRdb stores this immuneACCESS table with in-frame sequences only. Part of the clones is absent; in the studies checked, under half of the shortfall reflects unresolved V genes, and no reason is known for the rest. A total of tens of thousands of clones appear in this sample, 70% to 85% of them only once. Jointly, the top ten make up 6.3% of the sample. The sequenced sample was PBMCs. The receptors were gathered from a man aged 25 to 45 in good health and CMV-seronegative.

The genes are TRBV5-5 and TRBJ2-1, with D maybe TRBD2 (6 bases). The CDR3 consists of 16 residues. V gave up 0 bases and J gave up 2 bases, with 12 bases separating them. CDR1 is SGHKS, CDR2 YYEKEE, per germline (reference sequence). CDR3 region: CASSLAAGRTYNEQFF. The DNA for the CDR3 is TGTGCCAGCAGCTTGGCCGCGGGACGGACCTACAATGAGCAGTTCTTC.

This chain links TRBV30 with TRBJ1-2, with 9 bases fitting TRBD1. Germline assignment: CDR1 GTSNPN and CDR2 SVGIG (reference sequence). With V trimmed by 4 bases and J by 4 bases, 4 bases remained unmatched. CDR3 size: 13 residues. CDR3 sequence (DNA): TGTGCCTGGACGACAGGGGGTACCTATGGCTACACCTTC. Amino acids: CAWTTGGTYGYTF.

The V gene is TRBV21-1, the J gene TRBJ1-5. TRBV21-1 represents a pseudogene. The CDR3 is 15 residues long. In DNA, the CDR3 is TGTGCCAGCAGAGGTGAGAGGGAAGAGGCTCAGCCCCAGCATTTT. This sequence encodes CASRGEREEAQPQHF.

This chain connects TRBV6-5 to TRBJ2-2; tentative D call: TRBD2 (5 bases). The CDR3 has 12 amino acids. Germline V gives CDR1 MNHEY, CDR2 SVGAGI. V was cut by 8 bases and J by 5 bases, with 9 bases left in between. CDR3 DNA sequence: TGTGCCAGCGGTAGGAGGACCGGGGAGCTGTTTTTT. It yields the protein CASGRRTGELFF.

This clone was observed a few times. CDR3 sequence: CASSLPGTGKETQYF. CDR3 sequence (DNA): TGTGCCAGCAGCTTACCTGGGACAGGGAAAGAGACCCAGTACTTC. The chain employs TRBV11-2 and TRBJ2-5; 9 bases map to TRBD1. This CDR3 is built from 15 residues. Germline-derived CDR1 and CDR2 are SGHAT and FQNNGV. V shed 2 bases, J shed 3 bases, and the junction held 4 bases outside the gene matches.

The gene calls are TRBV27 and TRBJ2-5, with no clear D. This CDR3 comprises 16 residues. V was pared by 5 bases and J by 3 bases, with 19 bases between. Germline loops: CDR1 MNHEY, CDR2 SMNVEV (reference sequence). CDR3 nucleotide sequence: TGTGCCAGCAGTCCCCGAGTTATGTACGTCGAAGAGACCCAGTACTTC. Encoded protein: CASSPRVMYVEETQYF.

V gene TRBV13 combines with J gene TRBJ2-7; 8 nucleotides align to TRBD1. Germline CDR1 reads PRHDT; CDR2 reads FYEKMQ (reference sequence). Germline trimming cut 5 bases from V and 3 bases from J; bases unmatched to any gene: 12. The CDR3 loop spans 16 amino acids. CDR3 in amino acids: CASSQQGQGDLYEQYF. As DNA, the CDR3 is TGTGCCAGCAGCCAGCAAGGACAGGGAGACCTCTACGAGCAGTACTTC.

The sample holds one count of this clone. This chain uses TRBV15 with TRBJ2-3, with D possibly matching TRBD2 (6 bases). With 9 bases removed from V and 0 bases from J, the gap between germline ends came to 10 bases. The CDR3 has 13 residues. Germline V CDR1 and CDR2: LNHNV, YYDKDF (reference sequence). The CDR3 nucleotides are TGTGCCACTTTCGGACTAAGCACAGATACGCAGTATTTT. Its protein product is CATFGLSTDTQYF. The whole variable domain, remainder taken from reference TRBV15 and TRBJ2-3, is DAMVIQNPRYQVTQFGKPVTLSCSQTLNHNVMYWYQQKSSQAPKLLFHYYDKDFNNEADTPDNFQSRRPNTSFCFLDIRSPGLGDTAMYLCATFGLSTDTQYFGPGTRLTVL.

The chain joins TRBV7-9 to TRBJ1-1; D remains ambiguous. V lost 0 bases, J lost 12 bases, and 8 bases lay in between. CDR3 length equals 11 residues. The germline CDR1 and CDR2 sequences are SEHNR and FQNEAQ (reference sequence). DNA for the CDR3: TGTGCCAGCAGCTTAGCTTGGGAGACTTTCTTT. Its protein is CASSLAWETFF.

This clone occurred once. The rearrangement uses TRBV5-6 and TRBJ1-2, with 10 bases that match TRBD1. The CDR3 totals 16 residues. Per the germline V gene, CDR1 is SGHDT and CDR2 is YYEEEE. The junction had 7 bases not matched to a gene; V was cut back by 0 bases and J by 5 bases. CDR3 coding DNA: TGTGCCAGCAGCTTGGATAGGACAGGGGGTGTGTATGGCTACACCTTC. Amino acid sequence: CASSLDRTGGVYGYTF.

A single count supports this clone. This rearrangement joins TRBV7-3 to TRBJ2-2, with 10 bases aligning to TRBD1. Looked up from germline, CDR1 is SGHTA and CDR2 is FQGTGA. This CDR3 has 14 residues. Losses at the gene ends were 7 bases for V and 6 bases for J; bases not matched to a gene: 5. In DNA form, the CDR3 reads TGTGCCAGCACCCCGGGACAGGGGTCCGGGGAGCTGTTTTTT. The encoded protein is CASTPGQGSGELFF.

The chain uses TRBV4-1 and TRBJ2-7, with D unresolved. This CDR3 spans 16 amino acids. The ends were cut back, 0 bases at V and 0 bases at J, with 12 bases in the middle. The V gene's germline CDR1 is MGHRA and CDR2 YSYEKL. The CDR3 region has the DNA TGCGCCAGCAGCCAAGATCAGGCACAGAGCTCCTACGAGCAGTACTTC. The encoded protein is CASSQDQAQSSYEQYF.

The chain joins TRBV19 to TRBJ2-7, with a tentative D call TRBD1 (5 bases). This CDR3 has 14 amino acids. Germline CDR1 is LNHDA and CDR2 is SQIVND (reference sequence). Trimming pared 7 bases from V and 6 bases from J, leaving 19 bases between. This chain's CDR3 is CASKGFFPLGEQYF. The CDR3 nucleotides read TGTGCCAGTAAGGGGTTCTTTCCTCTAGGCGAGCAGTACTTC.

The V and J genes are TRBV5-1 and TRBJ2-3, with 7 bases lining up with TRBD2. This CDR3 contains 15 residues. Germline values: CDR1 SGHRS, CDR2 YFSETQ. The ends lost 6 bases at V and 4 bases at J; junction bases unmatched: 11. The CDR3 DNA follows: TGCGCCAGCACCATAGATGGGGGAGGGGCAGATACGCAGTATTTT. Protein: CASTIDGGGADTQYF. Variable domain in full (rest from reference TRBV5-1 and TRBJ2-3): KAGVTQTPRYLIKTRGQQVTLSCSPISGHRSVSWYQQTPGQGLQFLFEYFSETQRNKGNFPGRFSGRQFSNSRSEMNVSTLELGDSALYLCASTIDGGGADTQYFGPGTRLTVL.

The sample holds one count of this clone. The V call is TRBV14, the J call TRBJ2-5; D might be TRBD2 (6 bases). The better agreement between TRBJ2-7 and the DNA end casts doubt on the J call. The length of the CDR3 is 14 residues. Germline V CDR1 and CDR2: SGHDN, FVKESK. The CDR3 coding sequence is TGTGCCAGCAGCGTGGGGTTAGCGGTCTACGAGCAGTACTTC. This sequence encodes CASSVGLAVYEQYF.

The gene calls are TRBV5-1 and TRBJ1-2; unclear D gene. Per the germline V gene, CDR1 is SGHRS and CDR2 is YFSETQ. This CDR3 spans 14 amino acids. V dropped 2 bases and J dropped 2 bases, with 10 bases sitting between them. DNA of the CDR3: TGCGCCAGCAGCTTTAGCTCAGAGAACTATGGCTACACCTTC. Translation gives CASSFSSENYGYTF. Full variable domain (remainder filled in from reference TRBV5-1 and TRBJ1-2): KAGVTQTPRYLIKTRGQQVTLSCSPISGHRSVSWYQQTPGQGLQFLFEYFSETQRNKGNFPGRFSGRQFSNSRSEMNVSTLELGDSALYLCASSFSSENYGYTFGSGTRLTVV.

CDR3 residues: CASSPSNYNEQFF. The CDR3 DNA is TGTGCCAGCAGTCCGAGTAATTACAATGAGCAGTTCTTC. V and J are TRBV27 and TRBJ2-1, with D hard to call. Germline V lookup: CDR1 MNHEY, CDR2 SMNVEV (reference sequence). Deletions cut 5 bases from V and 4 bases from J, with 9 bases between. The CDR3 is made up of 13 amino acids.

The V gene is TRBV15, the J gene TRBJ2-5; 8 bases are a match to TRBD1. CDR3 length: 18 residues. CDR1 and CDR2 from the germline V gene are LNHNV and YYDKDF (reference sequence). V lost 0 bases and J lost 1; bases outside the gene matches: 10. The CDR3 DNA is TGTGCCACCAGCAGAGATTCGCAGGGGGCAGAATTCCAAGAGACCCAGTACTTC. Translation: CATSRDSQGAEFQETQYF.

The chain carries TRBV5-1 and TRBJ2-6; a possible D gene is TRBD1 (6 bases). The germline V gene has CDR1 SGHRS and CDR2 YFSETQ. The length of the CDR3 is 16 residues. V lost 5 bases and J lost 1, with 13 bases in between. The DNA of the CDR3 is TGCGCCAGCAGGACAATTACAGGGTCTGGGGCCAACGTCCTGACTTTC. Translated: CASRTITGSGANVLTF.

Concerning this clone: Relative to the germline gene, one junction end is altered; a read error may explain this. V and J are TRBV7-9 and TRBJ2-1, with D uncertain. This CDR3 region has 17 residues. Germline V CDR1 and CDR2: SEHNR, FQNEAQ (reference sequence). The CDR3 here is CSSSLGFSGYSYNEQFF. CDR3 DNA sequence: TGTTCCAGCAGCTTAGGTTTCTCGGGTTACTCCTACAATGAGCAGTTCTTC. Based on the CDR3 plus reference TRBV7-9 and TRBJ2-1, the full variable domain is DTGVSQNPRHKITKRGQNVTFRCDPISEHNRLYWYRQTLGQGPEFLTYFQNEAQLEKSRLLSDRFSAERPKGSFSTLEIQRTEQGDSAMYLCSSSLGFSGYSYNEQFFGPGTRLTVL.

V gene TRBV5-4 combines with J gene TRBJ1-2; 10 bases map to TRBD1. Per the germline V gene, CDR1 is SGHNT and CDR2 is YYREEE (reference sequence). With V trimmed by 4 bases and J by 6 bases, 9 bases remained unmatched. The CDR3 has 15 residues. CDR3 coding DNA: TGTGCCAGCAGCCCATCCACCGGGACAGGGGATGGCTACACCTTC. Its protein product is CASSPSTGTGDGYTF.

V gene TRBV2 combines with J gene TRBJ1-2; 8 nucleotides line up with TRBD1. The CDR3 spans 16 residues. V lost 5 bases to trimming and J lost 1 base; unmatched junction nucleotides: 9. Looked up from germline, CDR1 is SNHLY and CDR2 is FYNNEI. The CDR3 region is CASSSDRGTRNYGYTF. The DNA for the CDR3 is TGTGCCAGCAGTTCCGACAGGGGAACTCGTAACTATGGCTACACCTTC.

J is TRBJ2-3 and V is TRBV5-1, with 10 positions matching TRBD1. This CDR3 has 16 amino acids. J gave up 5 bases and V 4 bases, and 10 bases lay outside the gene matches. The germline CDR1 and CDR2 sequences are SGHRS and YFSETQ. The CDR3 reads CASSTGTGAVVDTQYF. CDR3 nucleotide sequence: TGCGCCAGCAGCACAGGGACAGGGGCCGTAGTAGATACGCAGTATTTT.

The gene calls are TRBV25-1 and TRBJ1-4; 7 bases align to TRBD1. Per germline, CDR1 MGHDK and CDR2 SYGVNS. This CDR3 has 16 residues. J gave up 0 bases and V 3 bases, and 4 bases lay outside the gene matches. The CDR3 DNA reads TGTGCCAGCAGTGACCACAGGGGCGCAACTAATGAAAAACTGTTTTTT. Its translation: CASSDHRGATNEKLFF.

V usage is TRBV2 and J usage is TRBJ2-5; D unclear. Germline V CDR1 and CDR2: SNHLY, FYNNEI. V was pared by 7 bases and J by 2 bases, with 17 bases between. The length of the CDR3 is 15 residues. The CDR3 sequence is CASKVEATKQETQYF. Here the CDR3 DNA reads TGTGCCAGCAAGGTGGAAGCGACCAAACAAGAGACCCAGTACTTC.

The CDR3 DNA reads TGTGCCAGCAGCCATCTGGCGGGACGCCCCTACGAGCAGTACTTC. It encodes CASSHLAGRPYEQYF. The rearrangement uses TRBV7-8 and TRBJ2-5; D may be TRBD2 (6 bases). The end of the DNA aligns better with TRBJ2-7, so the J call may be wrong. CDR1 is SGHVS, CDR2 FQNEAQ, per germline. This CDR3 has 15 amino acids.